This TCR beta chain was captured by sequencing in a study of control samples from healthy donors and cancer patients. The CDR3 is 18 amino acids. The germline V gene encodes CDR1 LNHDA and CDR2 SQIVND (reference sequence). Trimming removed 8 bases from V and 0 bases from J; junction bases left unmatched: 14. Libraries were prepared by immunoSEQ multiplex PCR; TCRdb keeps only in-frame clonotypes and omits some of them. The table shows some 120,000 clones, with approximately 89% occurring only once. The sequencing sample was made of blood. This TCR derives from a young woman in good health. The chain links TRBV19 to TRBJ2-1; 9 bases are shared with TRBD2. The CDR3 DNA follows: TGTGCCAGTGGAACCGGGACTAGCAGAATTTCCTCCTACAATGAGCAGTTCTTC. Residues: CASGTGTSRISSYNEQFF.